Listed here are 13 T cell receptor beta chains from one sample, sequenced in a study of post-analysis software for immune sequencing data. General study points: Higher frequency in patients than in controls was seen for about five TRBV segments, with TRBV5-6, TRBV5-1 and TRBV20-1 among them.

Sequencing libraries made from TCR beta cDNA carried unique molecular identifiers. TCRdb reprocessed the PCR reads with MiXCR, giving one entry per CDR3 protein. Counted here are approximately 440,000 distinct CDR3 sequences, 45% occurring once; the ten biggest clones make up around an eighth. The antigens for these receptors are not known. What was sequenced was blood. The receptor set was obtained from a girl between 5 and 17 years old with multiple sclerosis.

The chain recombines TRBV12-3 or TRBV12-4 with TRBJ2-4; D is possibly TRBD1 (5 bases). Trimming removed 8 bases at V and 0 bases at J, with 14 bases between. CDR3 length: 15 residues. CDR3 region: CASSLIGVAKNIQYF. The CDR3 region has the DNA TGTGCCAGCTCTCTCATAGGGGTAGCCAAAAACATTCAGTACTTC.

This clonotype was observed a single time. V usage is TRBV6-5 and J usage is TRBJ1-6; maybe TRBD1 (6 bases). Between the trimmed V and J ends, which lost 4 bases and 11 bases, there was a span of 18 bases. This CDR3 is 15 amino acids long. Germline values: CDR1 MNHEY, CDR2 SVGAGI. The CDR3 sequence is CASSFQSGAGAPLHF. The CDR3 bases are TGTGCCAGCAGTTTTCAGTCGGGCGCAGGGGCACCCCTCCACTTT.

In DNA, the CDR3 is TGCAGTGCTAGAGGGGGGGGCAGTAACTATGGCTACACCTTC. This encodes CSARGGGSNYGYTF. The chain links TRBV20-1 to TRBJ1-2, with a weak D call TRBD1 (6 bases). CDR1 and CDR2 from the germline V gene are DFQATT and SNEGSKA (reference sequence). The CDR3 runs to 14 residues. The V end was cut by 1 base, the J end by 1 base, with 10 bases between.

V is TRBV28 and J is TRBJ1-6, with D tentatively TRBD1 (5 bases). V dropped 7 bases and J dropped 7 bases, with 14 bases sitting between them. The germline CDR1 and CDR2 sequences are MDHEN and SYDVKM. This CDR3 is built from 14 residues. CDR3 nucleotide sequence: TGTGCCAGCACCTGGGGGGGAGGAAATTCACCCCTCCACTTT. It encodes CASTWGGGNSPLHF.

The chain uses TRBV6-5 and TRBJ2-1; 9 nucleotides align to TRBD2. The length of the CDR3 is 14 residues. Germline V lookup: CDR1 MNHEY, CDR2 SVGAGI. V shed 6 bases and J 5 bases; nucleotides not matched to a gene: 5. CDR3 in DNA: TGTGCCAGCAGGAAGACTAGCGGTAACAATGAGCAGTTCTTC. Translating it yields CASRKTSGNNEQFF.

The genes are TRBV5-6 and TRBJ2-3; 10 nucleotides align to TRBD2. The length of the CDR3 is 15 residues. Losses at the gene ends were 3 bases for V and 3 bases for J; bases not matched to a gene: 4. The germline V gene encodes CDR1 SGHDT and CDR2 YYEEEE. The CDR3 here is CASSSQGLATDTQYF. The CDR3 DNA is TGTGCCAGCAGCTCCCAGGGACTAGCGACAGATACGCAGTATTTT.

This clonotype has only a few counts. The chain carries TRBV7-9 and TRBJ1-1, with D possibly matching TRBD1 (6 bases). The CDR3 extends over 14 amino acids. Germline CDR1 SEHNR, CDR2 FQNEAQ (reference sequence). V lost 5 bases, J lost 0 bases, and 10 bases lay in between. CDR3 residues: CASSRDNMNTEAFF. CDR3 sequence (DNA): TGTGCCAGCAGCAGGGACAACATGAACACTGAAGCTTTCTTT.

This rearrangement joins TRBV12-3 or TRBV12-4 to TRBJ2-7, with 14 bases identical to TRBD2. CDR3 length: 15 residues. The ends lost 7 bases at V and 7 bases at J; junction bases unmatched: 9. The CDR3 loop reads CASTPGLAGVGEQYF. In DNA, the CDR3 is TGTGCCAGCACCCCGGGACTAGCGGGAGTCGGGGAGCAGTACTTC.

CDR3 nucleotides: TGTGCCAGCAGCCCCTCGGACAGGGGACACACTGAAGCTTTCTTT. Translating it yields CASSPSDRGHTEAFF. This chain links TRBV4-2 with TRBJ1-1; 9 positions match TRBD1. CDR3 size: 15 residues. The germline V gene has CDR1 LGHNA and CDR2 YNFKEQ. J was trimmed by 3 bases and V by 4 bases; bases with no gene match: 6.

This chain links TRBV3-1 with TRBJ2-1; tentative D call: TRBD2 (6 bases). The CDR3 covers 15 residues. V gave up 3 bases and J gave up 9 bases, with 18 bases separating them. Germline loops: CDR1 LGHDT, CDR2 YNNKEL (reference sequence). The CDR3 spells CASSHLIRELGEQFF. CDR3 coding DNA: TGTGCCAGCAGCCACCTGATCCGGGAGTTGGGTGAGCAGTTCTTC.

The V gene is TRBV5-5, the J gene TRBJ2-4; a weak D match, TRBD2 (5 bases). The V and J ends lost 0 bases and 0 bases respectively, with 13 bases between them. Germline-derived CDR1 and CDR2 are SGHKS and YYEKEE (reference sequence). This CDR3 is built from 17 residues. CDR3 region: CASSLGGQNLAKNIQYF. The CDR3, as DNA: TGTGCCAGCAGCTTGGGCGGGCAAAATCTAGCCAAAAACATTCAGTACTTC.

This clonotype was seen only a few times. The V gene is TRBV4-2, the J gene TRBJ2-7, with 11 bases matching TRBD2. The CDR3 is 17 amino acids. Germline V gene data show CDR1 as LGHNA and CDR2 as YNFKEQ. The trim removed 0 bases at V and 0 bases at J, leaving 4 bases unmatched. CDR3 bases: TGTGCCAGCAGCCAAGAGGGGACTAGCGGTAGCTCCTACGAGCAGTACTTC. It specifies CASSQEGTSGSSYEQYF.

In its sample, this clonotype was seen a few times. This chain uses TRBV9 with TRBJ2-1; 9 nucleotides agree with TRBD2. The germline CDR1 and CDR2 sequences are SGDLS and YYNGEE. The trim removed 2 bases at V and 7 bases at J, leaving 19 bases unmatched. The CDR3 length is 19 residues. CDR3 amino acids: CASSVAPVVAGVIDNEQFF. The CDR3 DNA is TGTGCCAGCAGCGTGGCCCCTGTGGTAGCGGGAGTCATAGATAATGAGCAGTTCTTC.